This T cell receptor beta chain was sequenced in a study of response to subunit inactivated influenza vaccine. Whole-study results and caveats: New T cells are recruited in small numbers by each seasonal influenza vaccination, according to the authors' suggestion.

Worth noting for this clonotype: Its antigen remains unknown.

V lost 0 bases to trimming and J lost 13 bases, with 7 bases between them. Germline-derived CDR1 and CDR2 are MNHEY and SVGAGI. This CDR3 spans 12 amino acids. TCRdb reprocessed the RT-PCR reads with MiXCR, giving one entry per CDR3 protein. The sample records a few hundred thousand distinct CDR3 sequences, about 10% being singletons. V usage is TRBV6-5 and J usage is TRBJ1-6; D not certain. The sequence was collected from a man aged 45-60 years who received an inactivated influenza vaccine. Source: PBMCs from blood, taken more than 35 days after vaccination. The CDR3 DNA reads as TGTGCCAGCAGTTACTCGTCGGGGCCCCTCCACTTT. This codes for CASSYSSGPLHF.